These 27 T cell receptor beta chains originate from one sample sequenced in a study of T cell changes during pregnancy in multiple sclerosis. The data were produced by immunoSEQ multiplex PCR, yet TCRdb's version contains in-frame clones alone and is incomplete. The sample contains fewer than 50,000 clones, approximately 94% of which appear only once. Sample: CD8+ T cells from peripheral blood mononuclear cells, taken in the third trimester of pregnancy. The receptors originated from a female donor with multiple sclerosis, enrolled in a pregnancy study.

The rearrangement joins TRBV2 to TRBJ2-3; 8 bases match TRBD2. The CDR3 has 17 residues. Germline CDR1 reads SNHLY; CDR2 reads FYNNEI. The trim removed 7 bases at V and 0 bases at J, leaving 12 bases unmatched. CDR3 region: CASKAVAGTVSTDTQYF. CDR3 nucleotides: TGTGCCAGCAAAGCCGTAGCGGGAACCGTAAGCACAGATACGCAGTATTTT.

The rearrangement uses TRBV11-2 and TRBJ2-7, with unresolved D. V was trimmed by 1 base and J by 2 bases, leaving 12 bases between them. The CDR3 is 15 residues long. The germline V gene encodes CDR1 SGHAT and CDR2 FQNNGV. CDR3: CASSLGSGLPYEQYF. In DNA form, the CDR3 reads TGTGCCAGCAGCTTAGGCTCGGGTCTCCCCTACGAGCAGTACTTC. Using reference TRBV11-2 and TRBJ2-7 for the parts outside the CDR3, the full variable domain is EAGVAQSPRYKIIEKRQSVAFWCNPISGHATLYWYQQILGQGPKLLIQFQNNGVVDDSQLPKDRFSAERLKGVDSTLKIQPAKLEDSAVYLCASSLGSGLPYEQYFGPGTRLTVT.

V and J are TRBV5-6 and TRBJ1-2; D ambiguous. The CDR3 loop spans 12 amino acids. Trimming shortened V by 3 bases and J by 4 bases, and 7 bases separated the two germline ends. Germline CDR1 and CDR2: SGHDT and YYEEEE. The CDR3 DNA sequence: TGTGCCAGCAGCTCCGGGTCCTATGGCTACACCTTC. As protein: CASSSGSYGYTF.

The chain carries TRBV27 and TRBJ2-1; maybe TRBD2 (6 bases). Germline CDR1 MNHEY, CDR2 SMNVEV (reference sequence). V lost 3 bases to trimming and J lost 3 bases, with 12 bases between them. This CDR3 has 15 amino acids. Here the CDR3 reads CASSFGGGGYNEQFF. DNA of the CDR3: TGTGCCAGCAGTTTCGGGGGAGGCGGCTACAATGAGCAGTTCTTC.

This chain connects TRBV5-1 to TRBJ2-3, with a tentative D call TRBD2 (6 bases). The germline V gene encodes CDR1 SGHRS and CDR2 YFSETQ. Deletions cut 4 bases from V and 3 bases from J, with 21 bases between. The CDR3 contains 17 residues. CDR3: CASSVPNHREWTDTQYF. DNA of the CDR3: TGCGCCAGCAGCGTCCCGAACCACCGGGAGTGGACAGATACGCAGTATTTT.

V gene TRBV7-9 combines with J gene TRBJ2-3, with TRBD1 identical over 8 bases. V shed 5 bases and J 2 bases; nucleotides not matched to a gene: 9. The CDR3 length is 16 residues. Germline values: CDR1 SEHNR, CDR2 FQNEAQ (reference sequence). The CDR3 DNA reads TGTGCCAGCAGCCCCCCGGACAGGGCCGACACAGATACGCAGTATTTT. It translates to CASSPPDRADTDTQYF.

V gene TRBV28 combines with J gene TRBJ2-1; TRBD2 aligns across 13 bases. Germline CDR1 reads MDHEN; CDR2 reads SYDVKM. Trimming cost V 5 bases and J 9 bases; bases outside gene matches: 7. The CDR3 runs 15 residues. In DNA, the CDR3 is TGTGCCAGCAGTGACGGACTAGCGGGAGTAGGTGAGCAGTTCTTC. Encoded protein: CASSDGLAGVGEQFF. Looking up the rest from reference TRBV28 and TRBJ2-1 gives the full variable domain: DVKVTQSSRYLVKRTGEKVFLECVQDMDHENMFWYRQDPGLGLRLIYFSYDVKMKEKGDIPEGYSVSREKKERFSLILESASTNQTSMYLCASSDGLAGVGEQFFGPGTRLTVL.

The rearrangement uses TRBV29-1 and TRBJ2-2, with TRBD1 matching 7 bases. J gave up 0 bases and V 7 bases, and 2 bases lay outside the gene matches. The CDR3 has 13 amino acids. Germline CDR1 is SQVTM and CDR2 is ANQGSEA. Here the CDR3 DNA reads TGCAGCGCGGGACAGCCGAACACCGGGGAGCTGTTTTTT. It codes for CSAGQPNTGELFF.

The chain uses TRBV5-4 and TRBJ2-7, with TRBD1 as a possible D gene (6 bases). Germline CDR1 reads SGHNT; CDR2 reads YYREEE (reference sequence). V was clipped by 2 bases and J by 2 bases, with 11 bases between them. This CDR3 comprises 14 residues. Written as DNA, the CDR3 is TGTGCCAGCAGCTTTAGAGGGGGAACCTACGAGCAGTACTTC. Residues: CASSFRGGTYEQYF. Looking up the rest from reference TRBV5-4 and TRBJ2-7 gives the full variable domain: ETGVTQSPTHLIKTRGQQVTLRCSSQSGHNTVSWYQQALGQGPQFIFQYYREEENGRGNFPPRFSGLQFPNYSSELNVNALELDDSALYLCASSFRGGTYEQYFGPGTRLTVT.

The chain recombines TRBV7-3 with TRBJ2-3; TRBD2 might be the D (6 bases). CDR1 and CDR2 (germline): SGHTA, FQGTGA. Trimming shortened V by 1 base and J by 8 bases, and 13 bases separated the two germline ends. This CDR3 has 14 amino acids. CDR3 in amino acids: CASSLNLLAPTQYF. The CDR3 bases are TGTGCCAGCAGCTTAAACCTACTAGCTCCTACGCAGTATTTT.

V is TRBV5-6 and J is TRBJ2-5, with 10 bases lining up with TRBD1. This CDR3 contains 17 residues. CDR1 SGHDT and CDR2 YYEEEE come from the germline V gene. J was trimmed by 2 bases and V by 0 bases; bases with no gene match: 7. The CDR3 bases are TGTGCCAGCAGCTTGGCCGGGACAGGGGTTGGGCAAGAGACCCAGTACTTC. Amino acid sequence: CASSLAGTGVGQETQYF.

The chain has TRBV4-1 and TRBJ2-7; D possibly corresponds to TRBD1 (7 bases). This CDR3 spans 14 amino acids. The germline gives CDR1 MGHRA, CDR2 YSYEKL. The V end was cut by 1 base, the J end by 6 bases, with 13 bases between. CDR3 amino acids: CASSQVGGGGEQYF. CDR3 DNA sequence: TGCGCCAGCAGCCAAGTCGGAGGGGGCGGCGAGCAGTACTTC.

The chain employs TRBV18 and TRBJ2-3; a possible D gene is TRBD2 (6 bases). The germline V and J ends were trimmed by 4 bases and 1 base, with 12 bases remaining between them. The CDR3 spans 15 residues. The V gene's germline CDR1 is KGHSH and CDR2 LQKENI. In nucleotides, the CDR3 is TGTGCCAGCTCACGGAGGGACGGAGGCACAGATACGCAGTATTTT. This gives the protein CASSRRDGGTDTQYF.

This clone was recorded only once. The rearrangement links TRBV7-2 to TRBJ1-2; possibly TRBD1 for D (6 bases). The CDR3 consists of 15 residues. Germline V lookup: CDR1 SGHTA, CDR2 FQGNSA. The germline V and J ends were trimmed by 3 bases and 0 bases, with 11 bases remaining between them. The CDR3 bases are TGTGCCAGCAGCTTGGGCTGGACAGCTAACTATGGCTACACCTTC. It specifies CASSLGWTANYGYTF.

J is TRBJ1-2 and V is TRBV27, with a tentative D call TRBD1 (6 bases). Germline V gene lookup returns CDR1 MNHEY and CDR2 SMNVEV (reference sequence). The CDR3 runs 13 residues. Trimming stripped 5 bases from V and 8 bases from J, with 15 bases between. In DNA form, the CDR3 reads TGTGCCAGCAGTGAAACAGGGTCGAAAGGCTACACCTTC. Encoded protein: CASSETGSKGYTF.

The chain joins TRBV5-1 to TRBJ2-7; maybe TRBD1 (6 bases). The CDR3 runs to 14 residues. Per the germline V gene, CDR1 is SGHRS and CDR2 is YFSETQ. V lost 0 bases and J lost 2, with 9 bases in between. CDR3 sequence (DNA): TGCGCCAGCAGCTTGGGACAGGTAGCCTACGAGCAGTACTTC. The encoded protein is CASSLGQVAYEQYF.

This sequence joins TRBV27 and TRBJ2-1; D not certain. Trimming took 6 bases from V and 6 from J, leaving 12 bases between them. Per the germline V gene, CDR1 is MNHEY and CDR2 is SMNVEV (reference sequence). The CDR3 has 13 amino acids. The CDR3 region has the DNA TGTGCCAGCAGCCCAGGCTCAGGCAATGAGCAGTTCTTC. The encoded protein is CASSPGSGNEQFF.

The chain links TRBV30 to TRBJ1-5, with 8 bases fitting TRBD1. Germline-derived CDR1 and CDR2 are GTSNPN and SVGIG (reference sequence). V lost 3 bases and J lost 5; bases outside the gene matches: 9. The CDR3 is 15 residues long. CDR3: CAWSETTGDYQPQHF. The CDR3, as DNA: TGTGCCTGGAGCGAGACGACAGGGGATTATCAGCCCCAGCATTTT. The variable domain in full, with the rest retrieved from reference TRBV30 and TRBJ1-5, is SQTIHQWPATLVQPVGSPLSLECTVEGTSNPNLYWYRQAAGRGLQLLFYSVGIGQISSEVPQNLSASRPQDRQFILSSKKLLLSDSGFYLCAWSETTGDYQPQHFGDGTRLSIL.

The chain joins TRBV7-8 to TRBJ2-7, with a weak D call TRBD2 (7 bases). With 4 bases removed from V and 0 bases from J, the gap between germline ends came to 28 bases. Germline CDR1 is SGHVS and CDR2 is FQNEAQ. The CDR3 is 20 residues long. CDR3 protein: CASSYYWGGTGTLTSYEQYF. The CDR3, as DNA: TGTGCCAGCAGCTACTATTGGGGGGGGACCGGGACATTGACCTCCTACGAGCAGTACTTC.

This clone came up once. The chain joins TRBV28 to TRBJ1-4; 11 bases fit TRBD1. CDR1 is MDHEN, CDR2 SYDVKM, per germline. The CDR3 spans 17 residues. Trimming at V came to 4 bases and at J to 8 bases, leaving 12 bases not matched to a gene. Here the CDR3 DNA reads TGTGCCAGCAGTTCTCTGGGGACAGGGGGGCTGTGGGAAAAACTGTTTTTT. Its translation is CASSSLGTGGLWEKLFF.

The genes are TRBV6-4 and TRBJ2-1, with D possibly being TRBD1 (5 bases). The CDR3 is made up of 13 amino acids. Germline V CDR1 and CDR2: MRHNA, SNTAGT. The germline V and J ends were trimmed by 4 bases and 8 bases, with 12 bases remaining between them. The CDR3 DNA sequence: TGTGCCAGCAGTGTAGGTAGGGGTGATGAGCAGTTCTTC. The encoded protein is CASSVGRGDEQFF.

The J gene is TRBJ2-1, the V gene TRBV6-1, with 9 positions matching TRBD1. Losses at the gene ends were 1 base for V and 2 bases for J; bases not matched to a gene: 3. CDR3 length: 16 amino acids. The V gene's germline CDR1 is MNHNS and CDR2 SASEGT. CDR3 region: CASSEETGGAYNEQFF. The CDR3 coding sequence is TGTGCCAGCAGTGAAGAAACAGGGGGCGCCTACAATGAGCAGTTCTTC.

This chain uses TRBV9 with TRBJ2-5; no firm D call. From germline, CDR1 is SGDLS and CDR2 YYNGEE. V was pared by 0 bases and J by 5 bases, with 11 bases between. This CDR3 is built from 14 residues. The CDR3 DNA sequence: TGTGCCAGCAGCGTAGACGGAGAGTTGGAGACCCAGTACTTC. It is translated as CASSVDGELETQYF.

The chain recombines TRBV27 with TRBJ1-2; no definite D call. Trimming took off 8 bases at V and 2 bases at J, with 6 bases between the two ends. The CDR3 length is 11 residues. CDR1 and CDR2 (germline): MNHEY, SMNVEV (reference sequence). CDR3 sequence (DNA): TGTGCCAGCGGTCAGAACTATGGCTACACCTTC. As protein: CASGQNYGYTF.

The chain has TRBV10-3 and TRBJ2-3, with TRBD2 identical over 8 bases. V shed 11 bases and J 3 bases; nucleotides not matched to a gene: 7. The CDR3 totals 13 residues. The germline CDR1 and CDR2 sequences are ENHRY and SYGVKD. CDR3 bases: TGTGCCGCAACGGGGGGGATAACAGATACGCAGTATTTT. Translated, it gives CAATGGITDTQYF.

CDR3 DNA: TGCGCCAGCAGCTTGGATAGCCCCGGCCTCTACGAGCAGTACTTC. Translated: CASSLDSPGLYEQYF. J is TRBJ2-7 and V is TRBV5-1; D is uncertain. The CDR3 is 15 amino acids. CDR1 and CDR2 (germline): SGHRS, YFSETQ. The ends were cut back, 0 bases at V and 3 bases at J, with 13 bases in the middle.

The chain has TRBV7-6 and TRBJ1-2; 10 bases are a match to TRBD1. V lost 3 bases and J lost 8; bases outside the gene matches: 9. CDR1 and CDR2 from the germline V gene are SGHVS and FNYEAQ. This CDR3 contains 15 residues. This chain's CDR3 is CASSLTGGDSEGYTF. The DNA for the CDR3 is TGTGCCAGCAGCTTGACAGGGGGCGATTCCGAGGGCTACACCTTC.